The 24 T cell receptor beta chains presented below share a single source sample, sequenced in a study of T cell responses to AZD1222 COVID-19 vaccine. TCRdb keeps only in-frame clones here, not all; method: immunoSEQ multiplex PCR. The repertoire holds around 120,000 clones, with around 92% as singletons. The material sequenced was peripheral blood, taken on day 0 of AZD1222 vaccination. The receptors derive from an adult in good health.

This clone has only a few counts. The gene calls are TRBV3-1 (or the pseudogene TRBV3-2) and TRBJ2-7; TRBD1 agrees at 11 bases. Trimming took 1 base from V and 3 from J; bases not matched to a gene: 5. There are 16 residues in the CDR3. Germline CDR1 is LGHDT and CDR2 is YNNKEL (reference sequence). CDR3 coding DNA: TGTGCCAGCAGCCAAGTTGGCGGGACAGGGGGCTACGAGCAGTACTTC. Its protein product is CASSQVGGTGGYEQYF.

The chain recombines TRBV10-3 with TRBJ2-7; TRBD2 matches at 12 bases. J lost 6 bases, V lost 5 bases, and 2 bases had no gene match. CDR1 is ENHRY, CDR2 SYGVKD, per germline. There are 13 residues in the CDR3. CDR3 DNA sequence: TGTGCCATCAGTAAGACTAGCGGGAGCGAGCAGTACTTC. This encodes CAISKTSGSEQYF.

This clone was detected once. The V gene is TRBV5-1, the J gene TRBJ1-3; D is uncertain. The length of the CDR3 is 16 residues. V dropped 5 bases and J dropped 0 bases, with 15 bases sitting between them. Germline V gives CDR1 SGHRS, CDR2 YFSETQ. The CDR3 DNA reads TGCGCCAGCAGTGGAGAAGGGCCCTCCTCTGGAAACACCATATATTTT. Encoded protein: CASSGEGPSSGNTIYF. The full variable domain, its missing parts supplied by reference TRBV5-1 and TRBJ1-3, is KAGVTQTPRYLIKTRGQQVTLSCSPISGHRSVSWYQQTPGQGLQFLFEYFSETQRNKGNFPGRFSGRQFSNSRSEMNVSTLELGDSALYLCASSGEGPSSGNTIYFGEGSWLTVV.

The gene calls are TRBV7-9 and TRBJ2-7, with a weak D call TRBD2 (6 bases). Trimming stripped 1 base from V and 1 base from J, with 11 bases between. CDR1 is SEHNR and CDR2 is FQNEAQ in the germline V gene (reference sequence). There are 15 residues in the CDR3. The CDR3: CASSLVAGLSYEQYF. The DNA of the CDR3 is TGTGCCAGCAGCTTAGTGGCGGGACTTTCCTACGAGCAGTACTTC.

This chain uses TRBV9 with TRBJ2-3, with 9 positions matching TRBD2. This CDR3 spans 14 amino acids. Germline V gene lookup returns CDR1 SGDLS and CDR2 YYNGEE. Losses at the gene ends were 3 bases for V and 6 bases for J; bases not matched to a gene: 5. The CDR3 DNA reads as TGTGCCAGCAGCGCTAGCGGGGAGCTTGATACGCAGTATTTT. Its translation is CASSASGELDTQYF.

The chain employs TRBV30 and TRBJ2-1, with unresolved D. V shed 4 bases and J shed 0 bases, with 7 bases lying between them. The germline V gene has CDR1 GTSNPN and CDR2 SVGIG (reference sequence). This CDR3 comprises 13 residues. CDR3 DNA: TGTGCCTGGACCCGGACCTCCTACAATGAGCAGTTCTTC. This sequence encodes CAWTRTSYNEQFF. Variable domain in full (rest from reference TRBV30 and TRBJ2-1): SQTIHQWPATLVQPVGSPLSLECTVEGTSNPNLYWYRQAAGRGLQLLFYSVGIGQISSEVPQNLSASRPQDRQFILSSKKLLLSDSGFYLCAWTRTSYNEQFFGPGTRLTVL.

CDR3 sequence reads: CASSFDQVTYEQYF. The CDR3 nucleotides are TGTGCCAGCAGCTTTGATCAGGTAACCTACGAGCAGTACTTC. The chain couples TRBV7-9 to TRBJ2-7; D unresolved. Germline CDR1 and CDR2: SEHNR and FQNEAQ (reference sequence). This CDR3 spans 14 amino acids. The V and J ends lost 3 bases and 2 bases respectively, with 11 bases between them.

The chain recombines TRBV19 with TRBJ1-6; tentatively, D is TRBD1 (5 bases). The V gene lost 6 bases and the J gene lost 0 bases, with 21 bases spanning the gap. Germline CDR1 reads LNHDA; CDR2 reads SQIVND (reference sequence). This CDR3 is 19 amino acids long. Here the CDR3 reads CASRTGGKFGSSYNSPLHF. CDR3 nucleotide sequence: TGTGCCAGTAGAACTGGGGGGAAATTTGGGAGCTCCTATAATTCACCCCTCCACTTT.

The chain links TRBV6-1 to TRBJ2-3; D is possibly TRBD1 (6 bases). CDR1 and CDR2 (germline): MNHNS, SASEGT. Trimming left V 1 base short and J 3 bases short, with 8 bases between. The CDR3 totals 14 residues. The CDR3 sequence: CASSEVGQTDTQYF. CDR3 in DNA: TGTGCCAGCAGTGAAGTCGGACAGACAGATACGCAGTATTTT.

The gene calls are TRBV11-2 and TRBJ1-2; 7 bases are shared with TRBD1. The CDR3 consists of 17 residues. V trimming: 2 bases; J trimming: 7 bases; junction bases outside the gene matches: 16. Germline lookup yields CDR1 SGHAT and CDR2 FQNNGV. CDR3 bases: TGTGCCAGCAGCTTAAGGGTACGGGACAGTAGGTCAGGTGGCTACACCTTC. Protein product: CASSLRVRDSRSGGYTF.

Notes on this clone: One junction end disagrees with the germline gene, perhaps due to a read error. The rearrangement uses TRBV7-2 and TRBJ2-1; 7 nucleotides line up with TRBD2. The length of the CDR3 is 14 residues. Germline V gene data show CDR1 as SGHTA and CDR2 as FQGNSA. The CDR3 DNA is TGTGCCAGCAGCCTAGCGGATTGGGCCAGAGAGCAGTTCTTC. Translating gives CASSLADWAREQFF.

The CDR3 is CASSSRTIVNTEAFF. CDR3 nucleotide sequence: TGTGCCAGCAGTTCCCGCACTATTGTTAACACTGAAGCTTTCTTT. V gene TRBV6-5 combines with J gene TRBJ1-1; D gene ambiguous. Looked up from germline, CDR1 is MNHEY and CDR2 is SVGAGI. The CDR3 runs 15 residues. The V end was cut by 4 bases, the J end by 2 bases, with 14 bases between.

The V and J genes are TRBV7-3 and TRBJ2-6, with TRBD1 identical over 9 bases. The V gene's germline CDR1 is SGHTA and CDR2 FQGTGA. V lost 5 bases and J lost 3; bases outside the gene matches: 8. The CDR3 extends over 17 amino acids. The CDR3 DNA follows: TGTGCCAGCAGCGAAGAGGGACAGGGTTATGGGGCCAACGTCCTGACTTTC. It is translated as CASSEEGQGYGANVLTF.

The chain joins TRBV2 to TRBJ2-7, with 7 positions matching TRBD1. V lost 4 bases to trimming and J lost 4 bases; unmatched junction nucleotides: 1. This CDR3 comprises 12 residues. Germline values: CDR1 SNHLY, CDR2 FYNNEI. The CDR3 nucleotides read TGTGCCAGCAGTGTGGACAGGTACGAGCAGTACTTC. Its protein product is CASSVDRYEQYF.

This clone was observed a handful of times. The chain is built from TRBV6-4 and TRBJ1-5, with a tentative D call TRBD1 (6 bases). V was shortened by 1 base and J by 4 bases, with 20 bases between the two germline ends. Germline CDR1 and CDR2: MRHNA and SNTAGT. The CDR3 has 18 amino acids. This chain's CDR3 is CASSDLRLFDRTNQPQHF. Here the CDR3 DNA reads TGTGCCAGCAGTGACTTGAGGTTGTTCGACAGGACTAATCAGCCCCAGCATTTT.

This chain uses TRBV6-4 with TRBJ2-7; a weak D match, TRBD1 (7 bases). Germline CDR1 and CDR2: MRHNA and SNTAGT. V lost 6 bases and J lost 2, with 14 bases in between. The CDR3 is made up of 14 amino acids. The CDR3: CASRVRGVAYEQYF. The CDR3 DNA is TGTGCCAGCAGAGTCAGGGGGGTGGCCTACGAGCAGTACTTC.

The chain couples TRBV4-1 to TRBJ2-3; unclear D gene. V was trimmed by 0 bases and J by 7 bases, leaving 14 bases between them. This CDR3 spans 15 amino acids. CDR1 and CDR2 from the germline V gene are MGHRA and YSYEKL. The CDR3 loop is CASSQDLTTANTQYF. The CDR3 DNA reads as TGCGCCAGCAGCCAAGATTTGACGACTGCTAATACGCAGTATTTT.

This clone turned up a few times. The chain carries TRBV6-2 or TRBV6-3 and TRBJ2-7; 10 nucleotides align to TRBD2. The CDR3 is made up of 14 amino acids. Looked up from germline, CDR1 is MNHEY and CDR2 is SVGEGT. Germline trimming cut 6 bases from V and 2 bases from J; bases unmatched to any gene: 4. The CDR3 DNA reads TGTGCCAGCAGGCCTACTAGCGGGGCCTACGAGCAGTACTTC. Protein product: CASRPTSGAYEQYF.

This rearrangement joins TRBV7-9 to TRBJ1-2, with D maybe TRBD1 (5 bases). Germline lookup yields CDR1 SEHNR and CDR2 FQNEAQ (reference sequence). Trimming removed 5 bases from V and 4 bases from J, with 17 bases in between. The CDR3 is 15 amino acids. Written as DNA, the CDR3 is TGTGCCAGCAGCCCAGGGCCCGGTGGGGGCTATGGCTACACCTTC. Translated: CASSPGPGGGYGYTF.

In DNA form, the CDR3 reads TGTGCCATCAGTGAAGGAGGGGGCGGGGTGAATGAGCAGTTCTTC. Protein: CAISEGGGGVNEQFF. The chain joins TRBV10-3 to TRBJ2-1; D might be TRBD1 (7 bases). The CDR3 spans 15 residues. The germline CDR1 and CDR2 sequences are ENHRY and SYGVKD. Trimming removed 3 bases at V and 7 bases at J, with 16 bases between.

This sequence joins TRBV7-9 and TRBJ2-7, with TRBD1 as a possible D gene (6 bases). V was clipped by 5 bases and J by 1 base, with 9 bases between them. Germline CDR1 reads SEHNR; CDR2 reads FQNEAQ (reference sequence). The CDR3 sequence is 13 residues long. The CDR3 sequence: CASSHRASYEQYF. CDR3 DNA: TGTGCCAGCAGCCACAGGGCGTCCTACGAGCAGTACTTC.

The chain uses TRBV28 and TRBJ2-2; the D call may be TRBD1 or TRBD2 (5 bases each). V lost 3 bases and J lost 6, with 14 bases in between. Germline-derived CDR1 and CDR2 are MDHEN and SYDVKM. The CDR3 runs to 15 residues. The CDR3: CASSLRDGQAGELFF. Written as DNA, the CDR3 is TGTGCCAGCAGTTTGAGGGACGGGCAGGCCGGGGAGCTGTTTTTT.

The chain has TRBV5-1 and TRBJ1-1, with D possibly being TRBD1 (6 bases). The CDR3 runs 15 residues. V lost 2 bases and J lost 4, with 15 bases in between. Germline lookup yields CDR1 SGHRS and CDR2 YFSETQ. CDR3 amino acids: CASSLGGQGSTEAFF. The DNA for the CDR3 is TGCGCCAGCAGCTTAGGGGGGCAGGGTAGCACTGAAGCTTTCTTT.

The chain employs TRBV5-6 and TRBJ2-7; TRBD1 matches 8 bases. Germline V gene sequence: CDR1 SGHDT, CDR2 YYEEEE. V lost 5 bases and J lost 4; bases outside the gene matches: 8. The CDR3 is made up of 14 amino acids. The CDR3 DNA sequence: TGTGCCAGCAGGTATACAGGGGGTCGATACGAGCAGTACTTC. It specifies CASRYTGGRYEQYF. Filled out from reference TRBV5-6 and TRBJ2-7, the complete variable domain reads DAGVTQSPTHLIKTRGQQVTLRCSPKSGHDTVSWYQQALGQGPQFIFQYYEEEERQRGNFPDRFSGHQFPNYSSELNVNALLLGDSALYLCASRYTGGRYEQYFGPGTRLTVT.